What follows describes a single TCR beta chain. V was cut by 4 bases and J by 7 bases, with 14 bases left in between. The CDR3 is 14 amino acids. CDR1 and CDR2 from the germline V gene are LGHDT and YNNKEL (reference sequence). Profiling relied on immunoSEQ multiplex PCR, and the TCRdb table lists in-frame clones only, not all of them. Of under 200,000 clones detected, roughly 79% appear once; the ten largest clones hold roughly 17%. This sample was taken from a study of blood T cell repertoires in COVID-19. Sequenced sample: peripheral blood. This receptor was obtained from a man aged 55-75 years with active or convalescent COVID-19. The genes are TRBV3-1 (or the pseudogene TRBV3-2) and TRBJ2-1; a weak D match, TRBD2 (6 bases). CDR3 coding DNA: TGTGCCAGCAGCCGGGGACTGCTGAATAATGAGCAGTTCTTC. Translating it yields CASSRGLLNNEQFF.